This TCR beta chain was obtained from a study of blood T cell repertoires in COVID-19. Trimming left V 4 bases short and J 5 bases short, with 14 bases between. The CDR3 is made up of 13 amino acids. Germline CDR1 and CDR2: GTSNPN and SVGIG (reference sequence). The count of this clone is one. The table came from immunoSEQ multiplex PCR; TCRdb's copy has only in-frame clones and leaves some out. The sample lists 150,000 to 200,000 clones, about 81% occurring once. Material for sequencing was peripheral blood. The sequence was collected from a man aged 30-40 years with active or convalescent COVID-19. The chain has TRBV30 and TRBJ1-1; D unclear. This CDR3 is CAWTVAERTEAFF. CDR3 in DNA: TGTGCCTGGACCGTCGCGGAGAGGACTGAAGCTTTCTTT.